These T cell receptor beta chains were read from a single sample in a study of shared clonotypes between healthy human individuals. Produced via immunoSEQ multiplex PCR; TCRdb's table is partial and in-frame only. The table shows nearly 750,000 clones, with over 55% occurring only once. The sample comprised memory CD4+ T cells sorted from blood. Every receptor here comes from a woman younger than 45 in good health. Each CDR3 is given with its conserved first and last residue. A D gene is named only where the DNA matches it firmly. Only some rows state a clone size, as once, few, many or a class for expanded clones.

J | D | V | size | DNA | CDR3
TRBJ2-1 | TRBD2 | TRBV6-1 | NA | TGTGCCAGCAGGCGTATGACTAGCGGCGATGAGCAGTTCTTC | CASRRMTSGDEQFF
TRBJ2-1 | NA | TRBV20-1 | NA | TGCAGTGCTAGCGGGTTGGGACAGTTCTTC | CSASGLGQFF
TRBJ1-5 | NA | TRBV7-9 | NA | TGTGCCAGCAGCTTAGATTATCAGCCCCAGCATTTT | CASSLDYQPQHF
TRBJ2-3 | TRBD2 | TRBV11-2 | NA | TGTGCCAGCAGCGCCACTAGCGGGAGACAAGATACGCAGTATTTT | CASSATSGRQDTQYF
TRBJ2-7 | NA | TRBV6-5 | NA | TGTGCCAGCGGGGCGGGCCAAAACTCCTACGAGCAGTACTTC | CASGAGQNSYEQYF
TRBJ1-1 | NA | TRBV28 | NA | TGTGTCGCTCGGGATTTGAACACTGAAGCTTTCTTT | CVARDLNTEAFF
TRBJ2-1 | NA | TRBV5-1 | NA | TGCGCCAGCAGCTCGGGGGATGAGCAGTTCTTC | CASSSGDEQFF
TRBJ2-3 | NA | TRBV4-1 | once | TGCGCCAGCAGCTCGGCGAGGGGAACAGATACGCAGTATTTT | CASSSARGTDTQYF
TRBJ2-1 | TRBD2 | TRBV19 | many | TGTGCCAGTAGTCAACTAGCGGGAGTCAGGATCGATGAGCAGTTCTTC | CASSQLAGVRIDEQFF
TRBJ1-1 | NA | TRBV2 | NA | TGTGCCAGCAGTGGAGGCAGCGTGAACACTGAAGCTTTCTTT | CASSGGSVNTEAFF
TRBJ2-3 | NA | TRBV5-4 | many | TGTGCCAGCAGCCCCCGGAGCCCAGATACGCAGTATTTT | CASSPRSPDTQYF
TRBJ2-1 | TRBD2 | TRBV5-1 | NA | TGCGCCAGCAGCTTAACTAGCGGGACGCTTAGGAATGAGCAGTTCTTC | CASSLTSGTLRNEQFF
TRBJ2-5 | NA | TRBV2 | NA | TGTGCCAGCCGAGACGGGGGACTCCTTCAAGAGACCCAGTACTTC | CASRDGGLLQETQYF
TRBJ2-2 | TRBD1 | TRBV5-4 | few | TGTGCCAGCAGCTTGGTGGGTCAGGGGGCCGGGGAGCTGTTTTTT | CASSLVGQGAGELFF
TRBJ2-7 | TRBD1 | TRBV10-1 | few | TGCGCCAGCAGTCCTTACGCAGGGGGAGAGCAGTACTTC | CASSPYAGGEQYF
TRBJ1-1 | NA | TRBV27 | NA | TGTGCCAGCAGTCCCCCGGGGGGGAACACTGAAGCTTTCTTT | CASSPPGGNTEAFF
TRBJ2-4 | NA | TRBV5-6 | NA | TGTGCCAGCAGCCCCCGGGTAGCCAAAAACATTCAGTACTTC | CASSPRVAKNIQYF
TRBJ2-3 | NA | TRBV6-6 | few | TGTGCCAGCAGTTACGGGGACGACAGCACAGATACGCAGTATTTT | CASSYGDDSTDTQYF
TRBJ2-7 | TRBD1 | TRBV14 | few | TGTGCCAGCGAACTAACAGGGGCCAATACCTACGAGCAGTACTTC | CASELTGANTYEQYF
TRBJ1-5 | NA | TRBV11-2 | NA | TGTGCCAGCAGCTCACAAAATCAGCCCCAGCATTTT | CASSSQNQPQHF
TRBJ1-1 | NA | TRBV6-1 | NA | TGTGCCAGCAGTGTTATACAGAACACTGAAGCTTTCTTT | CASSVIQNTEAFF
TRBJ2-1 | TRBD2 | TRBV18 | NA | TGTGCCAGCTCACCCCGGACTAGTTTGGATGAGCAGTTCTTC | CASSPRTSLDEQFF
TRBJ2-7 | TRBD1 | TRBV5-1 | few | TGCGCCAGCAGCCCAGGGGACAGGGATAACCAAAGGCAGTACTTC | CASSPGDRDNQRQYF
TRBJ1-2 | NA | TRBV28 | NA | TGTGCCAGCGGACAGCTATATGGCTACACCTTC | CASGQLYGYTF
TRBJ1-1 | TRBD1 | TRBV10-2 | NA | TGCGCCAGCAGTTCCCGGGACAGGGGGCTTACTGAAGCTTTCTTT | CASSSRDRGLTEAFF